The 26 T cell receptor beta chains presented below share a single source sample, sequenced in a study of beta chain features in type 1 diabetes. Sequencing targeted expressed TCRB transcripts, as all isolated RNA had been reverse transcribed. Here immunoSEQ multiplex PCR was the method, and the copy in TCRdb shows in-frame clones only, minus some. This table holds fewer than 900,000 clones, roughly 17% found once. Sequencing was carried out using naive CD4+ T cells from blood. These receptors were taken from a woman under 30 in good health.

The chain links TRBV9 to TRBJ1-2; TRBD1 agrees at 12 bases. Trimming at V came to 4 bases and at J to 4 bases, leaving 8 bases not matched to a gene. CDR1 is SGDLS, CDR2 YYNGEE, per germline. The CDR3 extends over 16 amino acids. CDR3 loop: CASSLQGTGGFYGYTF. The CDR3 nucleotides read TGTGCCAGCAGCTTGCAAGGGACAGGGGGCTTCTATGGCTACACCTTC.

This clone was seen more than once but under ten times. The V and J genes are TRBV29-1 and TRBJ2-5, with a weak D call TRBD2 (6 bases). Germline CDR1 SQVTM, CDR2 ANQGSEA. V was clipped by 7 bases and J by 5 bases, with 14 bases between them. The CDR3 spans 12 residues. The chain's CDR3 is CSAGGDRETQYF. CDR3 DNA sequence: TGCAGCGCCGGAGGGGACCGGGAGACCCAGTACTTC.

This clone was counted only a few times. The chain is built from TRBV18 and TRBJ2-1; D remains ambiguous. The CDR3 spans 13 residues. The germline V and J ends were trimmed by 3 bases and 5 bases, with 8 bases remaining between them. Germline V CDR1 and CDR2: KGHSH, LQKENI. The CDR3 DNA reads TGTGCCAGCTCACCCCGGGCGGACAATGAGCAGTTCTTC. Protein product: CASSPRADNEQFF.

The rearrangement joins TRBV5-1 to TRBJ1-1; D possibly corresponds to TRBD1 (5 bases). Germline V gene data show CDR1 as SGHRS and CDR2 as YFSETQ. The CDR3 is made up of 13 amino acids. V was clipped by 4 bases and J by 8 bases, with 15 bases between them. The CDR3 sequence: CASSLGHGREAFF. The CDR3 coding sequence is TGCGCCAGCAGCCTCGGACACGGCCGAGAAGCTTTCTTT. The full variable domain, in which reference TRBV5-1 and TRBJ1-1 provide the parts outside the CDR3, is KAGVTQTPRYLIKTRGQQVTLSCSPISGHRSVSWYQQTPGQGLQFLFEYFSETQRNKGNFPGRFSGRQFSNSRSEMNVSTLELGDSALYLCASSLGHGREAFFGQGTRLTVV.

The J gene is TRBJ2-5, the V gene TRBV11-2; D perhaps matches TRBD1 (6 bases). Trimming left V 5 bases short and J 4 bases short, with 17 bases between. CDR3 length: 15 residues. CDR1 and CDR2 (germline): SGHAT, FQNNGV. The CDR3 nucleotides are TGTGCCAGCAGCCAAGGGGGTAGAAAGGGAGAGACCCAGTACTTC. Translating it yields CASSQGGRKGETQYF.

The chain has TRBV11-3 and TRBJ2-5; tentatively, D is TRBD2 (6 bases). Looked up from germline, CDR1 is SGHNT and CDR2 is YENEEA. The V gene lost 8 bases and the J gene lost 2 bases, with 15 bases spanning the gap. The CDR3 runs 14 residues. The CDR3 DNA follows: TGTGCCAGCCCCTGGCGGGGAGCACAAGAGACCCAGTACTTC. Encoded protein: CASPWRGAQETQYF.

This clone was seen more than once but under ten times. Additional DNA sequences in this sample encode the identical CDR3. The CDR3 DNA follows: TGTGCCAGCTCACCCCGGCCGGATCAGCCCCAGCATTTT. Protein: CASSPRPDQPQHF. J is TRBJ1-5 and V is TRBV18; D unclear. V lost 3 bases to trimming and J lost 5 bases, with 8 bases between them. Germline values: CDR1 KGHSH, CDR2 LQKENI. The CDR3 is made up of 13 amino acids.

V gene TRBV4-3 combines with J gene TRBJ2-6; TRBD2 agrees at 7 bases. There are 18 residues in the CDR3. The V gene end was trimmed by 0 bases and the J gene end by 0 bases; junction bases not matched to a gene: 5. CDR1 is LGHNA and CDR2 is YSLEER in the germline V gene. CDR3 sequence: CASSQDAGVSSGANVLTF. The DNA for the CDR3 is TGCGCCAGCAGCCAAGATGCGGGGGTAAGCTCTGGGGCCAACGTCCTGACTTTC.

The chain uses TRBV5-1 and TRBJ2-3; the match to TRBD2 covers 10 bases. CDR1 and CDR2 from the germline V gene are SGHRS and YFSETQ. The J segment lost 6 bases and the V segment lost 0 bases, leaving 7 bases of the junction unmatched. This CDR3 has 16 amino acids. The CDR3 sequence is CASSLGASGRVDTQYF. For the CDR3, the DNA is TGCGCCAGCAGCTTGGGTGCTAGCGGGAGAGTGGATACGCAGTATTTT.

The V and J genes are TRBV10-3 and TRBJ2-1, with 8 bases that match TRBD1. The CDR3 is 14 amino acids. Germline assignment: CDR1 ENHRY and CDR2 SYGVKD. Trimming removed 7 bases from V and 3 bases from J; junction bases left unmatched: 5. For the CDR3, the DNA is TGTGCCATCACACCTGGACAGGGCTACAATGAGCAGTTCTTC. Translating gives CAITPGQGYNEQFF.

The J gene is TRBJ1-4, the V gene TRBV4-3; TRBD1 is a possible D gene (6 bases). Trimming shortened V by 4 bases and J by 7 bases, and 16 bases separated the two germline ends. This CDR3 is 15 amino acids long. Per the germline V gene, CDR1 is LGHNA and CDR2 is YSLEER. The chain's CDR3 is CASSPGGRVGEKLFF. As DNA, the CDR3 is TGCGCCAGCAGCCCTGGGGGCAGGGTGGGTGAAAAACTGTTTTTT.

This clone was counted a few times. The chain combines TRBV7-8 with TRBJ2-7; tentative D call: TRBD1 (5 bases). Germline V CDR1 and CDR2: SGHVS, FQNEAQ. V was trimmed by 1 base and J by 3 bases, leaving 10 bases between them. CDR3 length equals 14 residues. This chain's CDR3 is CASSLGGALYEQYF. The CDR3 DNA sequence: TGTGCCAGCAGCTTAGGTGGGGCTCTCTACGAGCAGTACTTC.

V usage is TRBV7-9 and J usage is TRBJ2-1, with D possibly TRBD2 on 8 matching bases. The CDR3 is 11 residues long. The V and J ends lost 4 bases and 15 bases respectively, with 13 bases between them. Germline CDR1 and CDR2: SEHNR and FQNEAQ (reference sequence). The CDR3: CASSSGRGPFF. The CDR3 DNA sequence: TGTGCCAGCAGCTCCGGGAGGGGGCCGTTCTTC.

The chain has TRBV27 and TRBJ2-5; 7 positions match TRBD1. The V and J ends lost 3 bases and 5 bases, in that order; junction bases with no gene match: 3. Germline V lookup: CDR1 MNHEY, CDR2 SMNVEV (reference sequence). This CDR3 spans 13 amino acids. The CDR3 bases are TGTGCCAGCAGTTTTAGGGGGCGGGAGACCCAGTACTTC. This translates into CASSFRGRETQYF.

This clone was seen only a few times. The chain's CDR3 is CASSPGQGSVAKNIQYF. The CDR3 bases are TGCGCCAGCAGCCCGGGACAGGGATCCGTGGCCAAAAACATTCAGTACTTC. This rearrangement joins TRBV5-1 to TRBJ2-4; 9 bases map to TRBD1. CDR3 size: 17 residues. V gave up 4 bases and J gave up 1 base; unmatched junction bases: 9. Germline lookup yields CDR1 SGHRS and CDR2 YFSETQ.

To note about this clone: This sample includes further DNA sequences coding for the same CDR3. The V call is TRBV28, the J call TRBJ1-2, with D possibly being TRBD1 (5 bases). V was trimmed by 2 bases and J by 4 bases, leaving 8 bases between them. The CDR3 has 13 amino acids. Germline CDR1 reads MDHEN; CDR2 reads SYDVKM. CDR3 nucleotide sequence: TGTGCCAGCAGTTTACGGGGGACCTATGGCTACACCTTC. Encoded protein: CASSLRGTYGYTF.

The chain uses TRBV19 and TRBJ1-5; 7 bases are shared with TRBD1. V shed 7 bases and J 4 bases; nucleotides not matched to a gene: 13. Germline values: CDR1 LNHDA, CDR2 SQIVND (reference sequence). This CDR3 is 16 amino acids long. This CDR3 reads CASTPESDRLNQPQHF. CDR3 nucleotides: TGTGCCAGTACCCCAGAATCGGACAGGCTGAATCAGCCCCAGCATTTT.

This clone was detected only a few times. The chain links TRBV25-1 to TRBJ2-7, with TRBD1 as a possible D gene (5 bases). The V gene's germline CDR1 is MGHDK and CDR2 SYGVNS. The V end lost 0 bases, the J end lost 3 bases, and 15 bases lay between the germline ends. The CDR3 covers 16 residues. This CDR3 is CASSEYGSGAGYEQYF. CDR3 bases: TGTGCCAGCAGTGAATATGGTTCTGGGGCTGGCTACGAGCAGTACTTC.

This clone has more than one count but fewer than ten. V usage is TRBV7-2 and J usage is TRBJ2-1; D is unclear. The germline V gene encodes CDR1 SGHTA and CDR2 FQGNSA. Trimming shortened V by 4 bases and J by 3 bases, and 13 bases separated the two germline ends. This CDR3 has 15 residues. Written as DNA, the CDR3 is TGTGCCAGCAGCTCCGCGTCGCCCGGCTACAATGAGCAGTTCTTC. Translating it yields CASSSASPGYNEQFF.

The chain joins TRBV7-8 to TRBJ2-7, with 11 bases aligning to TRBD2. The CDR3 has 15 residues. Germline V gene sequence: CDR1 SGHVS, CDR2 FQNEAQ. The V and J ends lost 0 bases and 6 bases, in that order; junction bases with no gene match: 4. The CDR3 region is CASSLALAGASEQYF. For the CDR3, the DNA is TGTGCCAGCAGCTTAGCACTAGCGGGAGCCTCCGAGCAGTACTTC.

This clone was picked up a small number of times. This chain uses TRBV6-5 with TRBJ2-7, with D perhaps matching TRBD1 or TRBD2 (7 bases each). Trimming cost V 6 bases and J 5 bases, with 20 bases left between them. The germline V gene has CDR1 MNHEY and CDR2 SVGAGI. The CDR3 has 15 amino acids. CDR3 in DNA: TGTGCCAGCAGGTTCACCGGGACTACAGGGGACGAGCAGTACTTC. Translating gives CASRFTGTTGDEQYF.

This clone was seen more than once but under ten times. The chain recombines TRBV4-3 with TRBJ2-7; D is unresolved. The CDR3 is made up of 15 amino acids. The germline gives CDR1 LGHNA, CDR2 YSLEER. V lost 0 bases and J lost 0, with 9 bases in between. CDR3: CASSQELGSSYEQYF. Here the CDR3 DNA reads TGCGCCAGCAGCCAAGAATTAGGGTCCTCCTACGAGCAGTACTTC.

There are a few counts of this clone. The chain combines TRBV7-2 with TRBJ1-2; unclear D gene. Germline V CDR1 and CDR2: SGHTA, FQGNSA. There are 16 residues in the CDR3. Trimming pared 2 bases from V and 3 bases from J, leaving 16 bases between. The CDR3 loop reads CASSLSLRGYDYGYTF. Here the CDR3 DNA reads TGTGCCAGCAGCTTAAGCCTGCGGGGTTACGACTATGGCTACACCTTC.

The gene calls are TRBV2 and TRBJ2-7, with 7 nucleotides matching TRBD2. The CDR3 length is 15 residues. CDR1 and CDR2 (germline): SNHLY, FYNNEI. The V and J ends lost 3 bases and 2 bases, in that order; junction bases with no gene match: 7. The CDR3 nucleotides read TGTGCCAGCAGTGACTCGGGCGGGAGTGCCTACGAGCAGTACTTC. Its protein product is CASSDSGGSAYEQYF.

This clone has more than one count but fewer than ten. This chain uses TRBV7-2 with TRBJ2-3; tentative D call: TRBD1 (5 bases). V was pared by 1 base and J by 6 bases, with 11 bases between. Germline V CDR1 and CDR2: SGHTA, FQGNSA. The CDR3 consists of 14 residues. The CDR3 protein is CASSLEPQADTQYF. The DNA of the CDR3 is TGTGCCAGCAGCTTAGAACCACAGGCGGATACGCAGTATTTT.

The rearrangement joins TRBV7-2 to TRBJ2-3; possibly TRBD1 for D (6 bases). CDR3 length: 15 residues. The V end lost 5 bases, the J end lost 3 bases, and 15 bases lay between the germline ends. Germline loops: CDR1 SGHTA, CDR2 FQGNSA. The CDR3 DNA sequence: TGTGCCAGCAGCCGCCCTAGGGGGAGTACAGATACGCAGTATTTT. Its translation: CASSRPRGSTDTQYF.